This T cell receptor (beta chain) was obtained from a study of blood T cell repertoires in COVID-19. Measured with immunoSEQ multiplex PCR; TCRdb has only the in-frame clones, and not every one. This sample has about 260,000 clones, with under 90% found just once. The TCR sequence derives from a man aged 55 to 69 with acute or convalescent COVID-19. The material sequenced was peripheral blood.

The CDR3 coding sequence is TGTGCCGCGAAGGAGGGGAGCGGGAGTGATAGCACAGATACGCAGTATTTT. This sequence encodes CAAKEGSGSDSTDTQYF. The V call is TRBV2, the J call TRBJ2-3, with TRBD2 identical over 8 bases. V gave up 11 bases and J gave up 0 bases; unmatched junction bases: 16. Germline V CDR1 and CDR2: SNHLY, FYNNEI. This CDR3 has 17 amino acids.